Each of the 23 T cell receptor beta chains below was sequenced from the same sample in a study of technical replicates of blood from a handful of donors (dated by TCRdb to 2016 to 2017). Library prep was done by the immunoSEQ multiplex PCR assay. TCRdb carries this immuneACCESS record with in-frame sequences only. Its versions omit some clonotypes, under half of them owing to an unresolved V gene in the studies checked, with the rest unexplained. The sample table shows about 75,000 clones, and about 97% are seen once. Of the sample, approximately 0.3% falls within the top ten clones. The sequenced sample was T cells isolated from PBMCs. Receptors were obtained from a human donor in good health.

V and J are TRBV2 and TRBJ1-4; D ambiguous. The CDR3 covers 14 residues. CDR1 SNHLY and CDR2 FYNNEI come from the germline V gene. Trimming took off 3 bases at V and 4 bases at J, with 9 bases between the two ends. In nucleotides, the CDR3 is TGTGCCAGCAGTGAGGGTCGCGGTAATGAAAAACTGTTTTTT. This codes for CASSEGRGNEKLFF.

The J gene is TRBJ2-7, the V gene TRBV28; tentatively, D is TRBD1 (6 bases). Per germline, CDR1 MDHEN and CDR2 SYDVKM. V lost 7 bases and J 5 bases, leaving 15 bases between the germline ends. This CDR3 is 13 amino acids long. The CDR3 DNA is TGTGCCAGCACCTTAGGGGGTAGCGACGAGCAGTACTTC. Residues: CASTLGGSDEQYF.

V gene TRBV4-3 combines with J gene TRBJ2-1; maybe TRBD2 (6 bases). CDR1 LGHNA and CDR2 YSLEER come from the germline V gene. The CDR3 covers 12 residues. V lost 4 bases and J 7 bases, leaving 8 bases between the germline ends. Written as DNA, the CDR3 is TGCGCCAGCAGCCCGGGACTGAATGAGCAGTTCTTC. Translating gives CASSPGLNEQFF.

The rearrangement joins TRBV5-4 to TRBJ2-7, with TRBD2 matching over 10 bases. The CDR3 covers 16 residues. Germline V gene sequence: CDR1 SGHNT, CDR2 YYREEE (reference sequence). V lost 4 bases to trimming and J lost 3 bases; unmatched junction nucleotides: 10. The CDR3 protein is CASSPSGLAGVYEQYF. As DNA, the CDR3 is TGTGCCAGCAGCCCTTCGGGGCTAGCGGGAGTCTACGAGCAGTACTTC.

The gene calls are TRBV9 and TRBJ1-5; TRBD1 aligns across 9 bases. With V trimmed by 2 bases and J by 7 bases, 13 bases remained unmatched. The CDR3 loop spans 17 amino acids. From germline, CDR1 is SGDLS and CDR2 YYNGEE. CDR3 protein: CASSVGGDREERQPQHF. The DNA of the CDR3 is TGTGCCAGCAGCGTTGGAGGGGACAGGGAGGAACGACAGCCCCAGCATTTT.

The V and J genes are TRBV6-5 and TRBJ2-1; 8 bases agree with TRBD2. Germline V CDR1 and CDR2: MNHEY, SVGAGI. V shed 4 bases and J 7 bases; nucleotides not matched to a gene: 9. This CDR3 spans 15 amino acids. CDR3 region: CASSWGAGEENEQFF. CDR3 nucleotides: TGTGCCAGCAGTTGGGGAGCGGGAGAGGAAAATGAGCAGTTCTTC.

This chain connects TRBV6-5 to TRBJ1-1; D might be TRBD1 (6 bases). The CDR3 sequence is 13 residues long. The germline CDR1 and CDR2 sequences are MNHEY and SVGAGI. Between the trimmed V and J ends, which lost 6 bases and 4 bases, there was a span of 12 bases. For the CDR3, the DNA is TGTGCCAGCAGGGGAGGGGGGACCACTGAAGCTTTCTTT. This encodes CASRGGGTTEAFF.

V usage is TRBV5-4 and J usage is TRBJ2-1, with D maybe TRBD2 (5 bases). Germline V gene lookup returns CDR1 SGHNT and CDR2 YYREEE (reference sequence). The V end was cut by 4 bases, the J end by 3 bases, with 17 bases between. The CDR3 runs to 16 residues. For the CDR3, the DNA is TGTGCCAGCAGCCCCCGGACCCTCGGGAACTACAATGAGCAGTTCTTC. Protein product: CASSPRTLGNYNEQFF.

The rearrangement links TRBV7-2 to TRBJ1-1; TRBD1 is a possible D gene (5 bases). The CDR3 is 17 residues long. The V end lost 4 bases, the J end lost 1 base, and 19 bases lay between the germline ends. Per the germline V gene, CDR1 is SGHTA and CDR2 is FQGNSA. The CDR3 region has the DNA TGTGCCAGCAGCTACCGGGCTTTGGGGGGAAGGAACACTGAAGCTTTCTTT. Translating it yields CASSYRALGGRNTEAFF.

The chain recombines TRBV18 with TRBJ1-3, with D perhaps matching TRBD1 (5 bases). Germline loops: CDR1 KGHSH, CDR2 LQKENI. CDR3 size: 15 residues. V dropped 6 bases and J dropped 1 base, with 13 bases sitting between them. The CDR3 sequence is CASSELQGSGNTIYF. CDR3 nucleotides: TGTGCCAGCTCGGAACTCCAGGGATCTGGAAACACCATATATTTT. The whole variable domain, filled in from reference TRBV18 and TRBJ1-3, reads NAGVMQNPRHLVRRRGQEARLRCSPMKGHSHVYWYRQLPEEGLKFMVYLQKENIIDESGMPKERFSAEFPKEGPSILRIQQVVRGDSAAYFCASSELQGSGNTIYFGEGSWLTVV.

V is TRBV27 and J is TRBJ2-1; D is uncertain. Germline CDR1 is MNHEY and CDR2 is SMNVEV (reference sequence). The CDR3 is 13 residues long. Trimming pared 3 bases from V and 6 bases from J, leaving 9 bases between. The CDR3 region is CASSLVAVNEQFF. CDR3 coding DNA: TGTGCCAGCAGTTTGGTGGCAGTCAATGAGCAGTTCTTC.

V is TRBV30 and J is TRBJ1-2; maybe TRBD1 (6 bases). This CDR3 is built from 12 residues. V lost 3 bases to trimming and J lost 8 bases, with 13 bases between them. The germline CDR1 and CDR2 sequences are GTSNPN and SVGIG (reference sequence). The chain's CDR3 is CAWSRTDLGYTF. In DNA, the CDR3 is TGTGCCTGGAGCCGGACAGATCTCGGCTACACCTTC.

The chain joins TRBV19 to TRBJ2-7, with 10 bases aligning to TRBD1. Germline V gene sequence: CDR1 LNHDA, CDR2 SQIVND (reference sequence). V was pared by 3 bases and J by 4 bases, with 3 bases of the junction left unmatched. This CDR3 region has 14 residues. CDR3 DNA sequence: TGTGCCAGTAGTATTCTGGGACAGGGGTACGAGCAGTACTTC. This encodes CASSILGQGYEQYF. Complete variable domain (other parts from reference TRBV19 and TRBJ2-7): DGGITQSPKYLFRKEGQNVTLSCEQNLNHDAMYWYRQDPGQGLRLIYYSQIVNDFQKGDIAEGYSVSREKKESFPLTVTSAQKNPTAFYLCASSILGQGYEQYFGPGTRLTVT.

V and J are TRBV6-1 and TRBJ2-7, with 8 nucleotides matching TRBD2. The V segment lost 5 bases and the J segment 7 bases; nucleotides outside the gene matches: 10. Germline CDR1 is MNHNS and CDR2 is SASEGT. The CDR3 is made up of 14 amino acids. The CDR3 reads CASSSVAGIWEQYF. Written as DNA, the CDR3 is TGTGCCAGCAGTTCAGTAGCGGGAATTTGGGAGCAGTACTTC.

The genes are TRBV27 and TRBJ2-7, with 8 nucleotides matching TRBD1. The germline V gene encodes CDR1 MNHEY and CDR2 SMNVEV (reference sequence). This CDR3 has 14 amino acids. Trimming at V came to 5 bases and at J to 2 bases, leaving 5 bases not matched to a gene. In DNA form, the CDR3 reads TGTGCCAGCAGTAAGTGGGACAGGCCCTACGAGCAGTACTTC. Translation gives CASSKWDRPYEQYF.

This clone appeared once. The rearrangement uses TRBV7-2 and TRBJ1-2; D ambiguous. Between the trimmed V and J ends, which lost 5 bases and 5 bases, there was a span of 9 bases. This CDR3 contains 12 residues. Per the germline V gene, CDR1 is SGHTA and CDR2 is FQGNSA. This CDR3 reads CASSPGGYGYTF. Written as DNA, the CDR3 is TGTGCCAGCAGCCCCGGAGGGTATGGCTACACCTTC.

This CDR3 reads CASSEQGAVGDTQYF. The CDR3 DNA follows: TGCGCCAGCAGTGAGCAGGGGGCGGTTGGAGATACGCAGTATTTT. This chain joins TRBV10-2 and TRBJ2-3; 8 bases map to TRBD1. The CDR3 extends over 15 amino acids. V gave up 2 bases and J gave up 5 bases; unmatched junction bases: 6. Germline V gives CDR1 WSHSY, CDR2 SAAADI.

The rearrangement uses TRBV6-6 and TRBJ1-1, with TRBD1 matching 8 bases. This CDR3 has 13 amino acids. CDR1 and CDR2 (germline): MNHNY, SVGAGI (reference sequence). Trimming took 3 bases from V and 7 from J; bases not matched to a gene: 4. CDR3 in DNA: TGTGCCAGCAGTTATGTACAGGGGGATGAAGCTTTCTTT. Its protein is CASSYVQGDEAFF.

Note on this clone: One end of the junction is discordant with germline, which a read error may explain. The chain has TRBV7-6 and TRBJ1-2; 10 nucleotides agree with TRBD1. This CDR3 is built from 12 residues. The germline V gene encodes CDR1 SGHVS and CDR2 FNYEAQ. The CDR3 loop is CASSVGTGDQAF. The CDR3 bases are TGTGCCAGCAGCGTCGGGACAGGGGATCAAGCCTTC.

This chain links TRBV7-9 with TRBJ2-7; maybe TRBD2 (5 bases). CDR3 length equals 14 residues. V was cut by 2 bases and J by 3 bases, with 11 bases left in between. Germline V gene sequence: CDR1 SEHNR, CDR2 FQNEAQ (reference sequence). As DNA, the CDR3 is TGTGCCAGCAGCTTACTCCCGGGGAACTACGAGCAGTACTTC. This codes for CASSLLPGNYEQYF.

This chain joins TRBV29-1 and TRBJ1-2; a possible D gene is TRBD1 (6 bases). Germline V gene lookup returns CDR1 SQVTM and CDR2 ANQGSEA. This CDR3 has 11 amino acids. Trimming removed 4 bases from V and 8 bases from J, with 11 bases in between. This CDR3 reads CSVAGDGGYTF. CDR3 DNA: TGCAGCGTTGCAGGGGACGGCGGCTACACCTTC.

The J gene is TRBJ2-1, the V gene TRBV12-5; 8 bases fit TRBD2. Trimming took 0 bases from V and 5 from J; bases not matched to a gene: 6. Per the germline V gene, CDR1 is LGHNT and CDR2 is FRNRAP. This CDR3 has 16 residues. The CDR3 DNA follows: TGTGCTAGTGGTTTGGTAAGACTAGCGAGTGACAATGAGCAGTTCTTC. It encodes CASGLVRLASDNEQFF.

The chain combines TRBV13 with TRBJ1-5; TRBD1 is a possible D gene (5 bases). The V gene's germline CDR1 is PRHDT and CDR2 FYEKMQ (reference sequence). CDR3 size: 15 residues. Trimming removed 0 bases from V and 7 bases from J, with 13 bases in between. The CDR3 loop reads CASSLGFLRGQPQHF. For the CDR3, the DNA is TGTGCCAGCAGCTTAGGATTTCTTCGGGGGCAGCCCCAGCATTTT.